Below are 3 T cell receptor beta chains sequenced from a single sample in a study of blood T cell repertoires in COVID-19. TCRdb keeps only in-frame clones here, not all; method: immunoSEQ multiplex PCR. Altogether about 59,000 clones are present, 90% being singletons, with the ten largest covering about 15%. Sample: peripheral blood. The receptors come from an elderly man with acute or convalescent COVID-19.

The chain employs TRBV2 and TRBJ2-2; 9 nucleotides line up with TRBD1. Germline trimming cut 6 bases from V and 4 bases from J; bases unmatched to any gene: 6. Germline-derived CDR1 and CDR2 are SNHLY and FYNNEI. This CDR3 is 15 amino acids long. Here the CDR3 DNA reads TGTGCCAGCAGGCTGGACAGGGGAATCACCGGGGAGCTGTTTTTT. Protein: CASRLDRGITGELFF.

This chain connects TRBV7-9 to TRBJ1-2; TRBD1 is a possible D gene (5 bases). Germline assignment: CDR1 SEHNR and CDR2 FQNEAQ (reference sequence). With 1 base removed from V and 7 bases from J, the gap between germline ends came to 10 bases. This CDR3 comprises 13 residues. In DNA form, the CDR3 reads TGTGCCAGCAGCTTAGGATTCCAGGGTGGCTACACCTTC. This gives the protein CASSLGFQGGYTF.

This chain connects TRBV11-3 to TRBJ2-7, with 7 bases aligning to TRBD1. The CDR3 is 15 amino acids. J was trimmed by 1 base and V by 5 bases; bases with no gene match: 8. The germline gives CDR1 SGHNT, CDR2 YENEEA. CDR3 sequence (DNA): TGTGCCAGCAGCAAAGGGACAGAACCATCCTACGAGCAGTACTTC. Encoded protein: CASSKGTEPSYEQYF.